This T cell receptor beta chain was found in a study of cytomegalovirus exposure and HLA in healthy donors. 13 Jbeta primers and 60 Vbeta primers were used for the PCR. The method was immunoSEQ multiplex PCR; TCRdb's version includes in-frame clones alone and lacks a portion of them. With 95,000 to 150,000 clones in the sample, the ten largest clones hold 3.6%. Worth noting for this clone: Its target is unknown.

This CDR3 is 15 amino acids long. Germline CDR1 and CDR2: LNHDA and SQIVND (reference sequence). The junction had 9 bases not matched to a gene; V was cut back by 6 bases and J by 4 bases. Study outcomes and limitations: The study assumed roughly uniform donor sequencing depth for presence/absence analyses. Productive status was seen about 87% or about 30% of the time for most TCR beta V segments in an earlier analysis. A later analysis found TCR association rates differed by HLA locus, highest for DRB1 and lowest for HLA-C. Per a later analysis, 15,000 to 20,000 TCR beta sequences showed association with HLA alleles at 0.05 false discovery rate.

This sequence was found in a man between 18 and 29 years old in good health and CMV-seronegative. The chain employs TRBV19 and TRBJ1-1, with 9 bases fitting TRBD1. The source material was PBMCs. In nucleotides, the CDR3 is TGTGCCAGTAGGAAAGAGACAGGGGGTATCACTGAAGCTTTCTTT. This encodes CASRKETGGITEAFF. The variable domain in full, completed from reference TRBV19 and TRBJ1-1, reads DGGITQSPKYLFRKEGQNVTLSCEQNLNHDAMYWYRQDPGQGLRLIYYSQIVNDFQKGDIAEGYSVSREKKESFPLTVTSAQKNPTAFYLCASRKETGGITEAFFGQGTRLTVV.